The 21 T cell receptor beta chains reported below all come from one sample, sequenced in a study of T cells in Graves' hyperthyroidism and ophthalmopathy. TCR beta CDR3 regions were amplified from RNA. Primed by the HTBI set, a first-round RT-PCR was run on the TCR CDR3. In TCRdb, the multiplex PCR reads were re-called with MiXCR into one record per CDR3 protein. The data contain about 690,000 distinct CDR3 sequences, roughly 17% of them singletons. Sequencing was performed on blood. Receptor source: a man in his fifties with Graves' hyperthyroidism.

This clonotype was found many times. This rearrangement joins TRBV27 to TRBJ2-3; D not certain. Germline V gene sequence: CDR1 MNHEY, CDR2 SMNVEV (reference sequence). The CDR3 runs to 15 residues. Trimming stripped 2 bases from V and 1 base from J, with 10 bases between. The CDR3 loop is CASSLPSTGTDTQYF. CDR3 nucleotide sequence: TGTGCCAGCAGTTTACCAAGCACAGGCACAGATACGCAGTATTTT.

The J gene is TRBJ2-1, the V gene TRBV30; 9 nucleotides agree with TRBD1. Looked up from germline, CDR1 is GTSNPN and CDR2 is SVGIG (reference sequence). The CDR3 runs to 15 residues. Losses at the gene ends were 2 bases for V and 4 bases for J; bases not matched to a gene: 6. CDR3 in amino acids: CAWSPGQGQYNEQFF. In DNA, the CDR3 is TGTGCCTGGAGTCCGGGACAGGGACAATACAATGAGCAGTTCTTC.

The chain uses TRBV7-6 and TRBJ2-7, with D perhaps TRBD2 (6 bases). The V end was cut by 4 bases, the J end by 7 bases, with 17 bases between. This CDR3 is 14 amino acids long. CDR1 is SGHVS and CDR2 is FNYEAQ in the germline V gene. CDR3 nucleotide sequence: TGTGCCAGCAGCTACGAAGGCGCCGCGGGAGAGCAGTACTTC. This codes for CASSYEGAAGEQYF.

Ten or more counts support this clonotype. The chain is built from TRBV27 and TRBJ1-6; 8 bases agree with TRBD1. Germline V gives CDR1 MNHEY, CDR2 SMNVEV (reference sequence). V trimming: 5 bases; J trimming: 4 bases; junction bases outside the gene matches: 10. The CDR3 consists of 17 residues. CDR3 in amino acids: CASSPNPGGAYNSPLHF. The CDR3 nucleotides read TGTGCCAGCAGTCCAAATCCAGGGGGCGCGTATAATTCACCCCTCCACTTT.

This clonotype was seen at least ten times. The chain carries TRBV27 and TRBJ1-6; D not certain. Trimming took 5 bases from V and 3 from J, leaving 11 bases between them. This CDR3 is built from 15 residues. Germline CDR1 and CDR2: MNHEY and SMNVEV (reference sequence). In DNA, the CDR3 is TGTGCCAGCAGTAACGGGCGGAACTATAATTCACCCCTCCACTTT. It specifies CASSNGRNYNSPLHF.

This clonotype has a count of ten or more. The chain joins TRBV7-2 to TRBJ2-7, with TRBD2 as a possible D gene (6 bases). This CDR3 has 15 amino acids. V dropped 7 bases and J dropped 5 bases, with 21 bases sitting between them. The germline CDR1 and CDR2 sequences are SGHTA and FQGNSA. The CDR3 here is CASTISRLREDEQYF. In DNA form, the CDR3 reads TGTGCCAGCACCATCAGTAGGCTCAGGGAGGACGAGCAGTACTTC.

The chain employs TRBV12-3 or TRBV12-4 and TRBJ2-1; D is unresolved. The CDR3 runs to 13 residues. V gave up 6 bases and J gave up 7 bases, with 13 bases separating them. The CDR3 here is CASSKPPWNEQFF. Here the CDR3 DNA reads TGTGCCAGCAGCAAACCCCCTTGGAATGAGCAGTTCTTC.

This clonotype was observed a single time. This could be a read error, since a much larger clone is one nucleotide away. The chain employs TRBV7-2 and TRBJ2-2, with D possibly matching TRBD2 (5 bases). The CDR3 extends over 15 amino acids. CDR1 and CDR2 (germline): SGHTA, FQGNSA. The CDR3 nucleotides are TGTGCCAGCAGCTTAGGAGGGATGGGAACCGGGGAGCTGCTTTTT. Its translation: CASSLGGMGTGELLF.

This clonotype was seen many times. The chain has TRBV3-1 and TRBJ1-2; D ambiguous. V was pared by 0 bases and J by 0 bases, with 8 bases between. The CDR3 is 15 amino acids. CDR1 is LGHDT, CDR2 YNNKEL, per germline (reference sequence). The CDR3 protein is CASSQDPAANYGYTF. CDR3 DNA: TGTGCCAGCAGCCAAGATCCGGCAGCTAACTATGGCTACACCTTC.

The CDR3 loop is CATSVAEYSDYNEQFF. The CDR3 DNA reads as TGTGCCACCAGTGTGGCGGAGTATTCGGACTACAATGAGCAGTTCTTC. The genes are TRBV24-1 and TRBJ2-1; D unclear. This CDR3 has 16 amino acids. CDR1 is KGHDR, CDR2 SFDVKD, per germline. Trimming cost V 5 bases and J 3 bases, with 16 bases left between them.

Ten or more counts support this clonotype. V is TRBV28 and J is TRBJ1-5; TRBD1 is a possible D gene (5 bases). The germline V gene encodes CDR1 MDHEN and CDR2 SYDVKM. The CDR3 contains 13 residues. Between the trimmed V and J ends, which lost 7 bases and 6 bases, there was a span of 13 bases. The CDR3 DNA reads as TGTGCCAGCACCTCGGGGGTTGGTCAGCCCCAGCATTTT. Translated: CASTSGVGQPQHF. The full variable domain, with the rest looked up from reference TRBV28 and TRBJ1-5, is DVKVTQSSRYLVKRTGEKVFLECVQDMDHENMFWYRQDPGLGLRLIYFSYDVKMKEKGDIPEGYSVSREKKERFSLILESASTNQTSMYLCASTSGVGQPQHFGDGTRLSIL.

This clonotype was counted many times. This rearrangement joins TRBV28 to TRBJ2-2; 7 nucleotides match TRBD2. From germline, CDR1 is MDHEN and CDR2 SYDVKM. The CDR3 has 15 residues. Trimming took 6 bases from V and 3 from J; bases not matched to a gene: 7. In DNA form, the CDR3 reads TGTGCCAGCAGGCCTGGGGGGGGATACACCGGGGAGCTGTTTTTT. It codes for CASRPGGGYTGELFF.

This chain joins TRBV19 and TRBJ1-6; D gene ambiguous. Germline CDR1 is LNHDA and CDR2 is SQIVND (reference sequence). Trimming removed 9 bases at V and 10 bases at J, with 19 bases between. The CDR3 totals 14 residues. The CDR3 nucleotides read TGTGCCAGCGCAATCCCCCAGACGGGCTCACCCCTCCACTTT. This sequence encodes CASAIPQTGSPLHF.

The V gene is TRBV19, the J gene TRBJ1-1, with no clear D. The germline CDR1 and CDR2 sequences are LNHDA and SQIVND (reference sequence). This CDR3 region has 13 residues. Trimming cost V 2 bases and J 1 base, with 5 bases left between them. As DNA, the CDR3 is TGTGCCAGTAGTATAACTGGGAACACTGAAGCTTTCTTT. Its protein is CASSITGNTEAFF.

This chain links TRBV3-1 with TRBJ2-5, with 14 bases aligning to TRBD2. Losses at the gene ends were 3 bases for V and 5 bases for J; bases not matched to a gene: 11. The germline V gene has CDR1 LGHDT and CDR2 YNNKEL (reference sequence). CDR3 length: 18 amino acids. CDR3 sequence (DNA): TGTGCCAGCAGCCAGATCCCAGGGTGGACTAGCGGGAGGGAGACCCAGTACTTC. Amino acid sequence: CASSQIPGWTSGRETQYF.

The chain employs TRBV14 and TRBJ1-6; 7 bases align to TRBD1. Looked up from germline, CDR1 is SGHDN and CDR2 is FVKESK. This CDR3 has 14 amino acids. The V gene end was trimmed by 1 base and the J gene end by 10 bases; junction bases not matched to a gene: 4. The CDR3 is CASSQVYRGSPLHF. The CDR3 region has the DNA TGTGCCAGCAGCCAAGTGTACAGGGGATCACCCCTCCACTTT. The entire variable domain, with the rest obtained from reference TRBV14 and TRBJ1-6, is as follows: EAGVTQFPSHSVIEKGQTVTLRCDPISGHDNLYWYRRVMGKEIKFLLHFVKESKQDESGMPNNRFLAERTGGTYSTLKVQPAELEDSGVYFCASSQVYRGSPLHFGNGTRLTVT.

Points on this clonotype: Just one base apart from a much larger clone, this may be a read error. This chain uses TRBV19 with TRBJ2-2, with 7 bases matching TRBD2. This CDR3 has 17 residues. Germline V CDR1 and CDR2: LNHDA, SQIVND (reference sequence). CDR3 DNA sequence: TGTGCCGGTAGTATCGGTTTGGCGGGAGTTGACACCGGGGAGCTGTTTTTT. Amino acid sequence: CAGSIGLAGVDTGELFF.

The chain uses TRBV6-2 or TRBV6-3 and TRBJ1-1; the D gene is possibly TRBD1 (5 bases). CDR1 MNHEY and CDR2 SVGEGT come from the germline V gene. Trimming left V 6 bases short and J 1 base short, with 21 bases between. The CDR3 consists of 17 residues. The CDR3 spells CASSPSGWDSPNTEAFF. The CDR3 nucleotides are TGTGCCAGCAGCCCCTCAGGGTGGGACTCACCGAACACTGAAGCTTTCTTT.

This clonotype was recorded at least ten times. This chain joins TRBV6-1 and TRBJ2-1; D remains unclear. There are 14 residues in the CDR3. Germline lookup yields CDR1 MNHNS and CDR2 SASEGT. V shed 8 bases and J shed 6 bases, with 17 bases lying between them. The CDR3 nucleotides read TGTGCCAGCGGCTCCAACACCCTCTTCAATGAGCAGTTCTTC. It is translated as CASGSNTLFNEQFF.

The chain employs TRBV9 and TRBJ2-1; 8 bases agree with TRBD2. The CDR3 is made up of 16 amino acids. J was trimmed by 4 bases and V by 0 bases; bases with no gene match: 6. Looked up from germline, CDR1 is SGDLS and CDR2 is YYNGEE. CDR3 DNA sequence: TGTGCCAGCAGCGTAGGGGTAACTAGCGGTTACAATGAGCAGTTCTTC. It encodes CASSVGVTSGYNEQFF.

A few counts support this clonotype. This chain connects TRBV29-1 to TRBJ1-4; D remains unclear. Germline CDR1 and CDR2: SQVTM and ANQGSEA. CDR3 length: 12 amino acids. Deletions cut 3 bases from V and 4 bases from J, with 6 bases between. CDR3 coding DNA: TGCAGCGTTGAGGATCATAATGAAAAACTGTTTTTT. Protein product: CSVEDHNEKLFF.